This T cell receptor (beta chain) was recovered during a study of blood T cell repertoires in COVID-19. For the study at large: From the United States, Italy and Spain came samples of acute and convalescent COVID-19. Sample material is recorded as cDNA or gDNA derived from T cells, B-cell-depleted T cells, or PBMCs.

The study recruited people aged 18 to 89 years across around 24 US areas. Either two negative PCRs, clearance, or symptom resolution qualified Cohort 3 donors as recovered. The method was immunoSEQ multiplex PCR; TCRdb's version includes in-frame clones alone and lacks a portion of them. Of 150,000 to 200,000 clones listed, approximately 88% are singletons. Sequencing used PBMCs or T cells enriched from blood (not recorded which). This sequence was found in a woman aged 60-75 years who had recovered from COVID-19.

The CDR3 loop reads CASSWDRQGDQETQYF. The CDR3, as DNA: TGTGCCAGCAGCTGGGATAGACAGGGGGATCAAGAGACCCAGTACTTC. The chain joins TRBV7-9 to TRBJ2-5; 9 positions agree with TRBD1. V was clipped by 4 bases and J by 2 bases; unmatched bases: 8. The CDR3 has 16 residues. The germline V gene has CDR1 SEHNR and CDR2 FQNEAQ (reference sequence).